This record concerns one T cell receptor (beta chain) sequence. The data stem from a study of radiation and T cells in renal cell carcinoma. This sample's time point: blood 4 weeks post-SBRT, at nephrectomy. Documented treatment: 15 Gy SBRT to primary tumor, nephrectomy 4 weeks later. Repertoires were generated with immunoSEQ multiplex PCR, while TCRdb's copy carries only in-frame clones and drops some. Of fewer than 80,000 clones detected, 70% to 90% appear once; the ten largest clones hold about 2.5%. V trimming: 6 bases; J trimming: 3 bases; junction bases outside the gene matches: 12. Germline V lookup: CDR1 SNHLY, CDR2 FYNNEI. The CDR3 runs to 17 residues.

This specimen consisted of blood, obtained from a patient whose treatment included radiotherapy and nephrectomy. This chain uses TRBV2 with TRBJ1-1; 11 nucleotides agree with TRBD1. The origin of this receptor is a woman aged 60-75 years with renal cell carcinoma. The CDR3 bases are TGTGCCAGCAGCTTATTCCCCGGGACAGGGGGGGACACTGAAGCTTTCTTT. Translated, it gives CASSLFPGTGGDTEAFF.